This T cell receptor beta chain was sequenced for a study of T-cell memory formation after mild COVID-19. Study conclusions and caveats: Among CD4+ contracting clones, most were CM and EM, and CD8+ ones EMRA. There were some responding clones in pre-infection memory, which suggested that cross-reactive memory had joined. Day 15 to 85 contracting clones showed balanced CD4/CD8; day 15 to 37 expanders favored CD4+.

As concerns this clonotype: Its antigen is still unknown.

TCRdb redid the calling of the 5' RACE reads with MiXCR, one entry per CDR3 protein. The table records approximately 260,000 distinct CDR3 sequences, around 15% of them present only once. The source of this sequence is a man aged 18 to 29 who had mild COVID-19 (a few samples of this study predate the infection). Cell type and time point are not known. Material: PBMCs or a T cell subset sorted from them (not recorded which).

The CDR3 coding sequence is TGTGCCAGCAGTCCACCCCCGACAGGTGCGGGAAACACCATATATTTT. This sequence encodes CASSPPPTGAGNTIYF. V and J are TRBV7-6 and TRBJ1-3; possibly TRBD1 for D (6 bases). This CDR3 has 16 amino acids. CDR1 is SGHVS and CDR2 is FNYEAQ in the germline V gene. V shed 6 bases and J shed 4 bases, with 19 bases lying between them.